This T cell receptor beta chain derives from a study of T cells after yellow fever vaccination. This CDR3 has 15 amino acids. CDR1 and CDR2 (germline): MNHEY, SVGEGT. V lost 5 bases and J lost 4, with 16 bases in between. TCRdb fed the 5' RACE reads into MiXCR, producing one record per CDR3 protein. Of fewer than 650,000 distinct CDR3 sequences listed, roughly a fifth are singletons. On this clonotype itself: Its specificity is unknown.

The study's findings and limits: It was a weaker secondary response, yet one that peaked faster, at day 5 versus 15.

Sequences were derived from PBMCs, sampled roughly 20 days after the first yellow fever vaccination. The sequence derives from a man aged 18 to 35 who received the YFV17D yellow fever vaccine. The V call is TRBV6-2 or TRBV6-3, the J call TRBJ2-3; D unresolved. CDR3 DNA: TGTGCCAGCAGTCCCCCACCGATTAGGGCAGATACGCAGTATTTT. This sequence encodes CASSPPPIRADTQYF.